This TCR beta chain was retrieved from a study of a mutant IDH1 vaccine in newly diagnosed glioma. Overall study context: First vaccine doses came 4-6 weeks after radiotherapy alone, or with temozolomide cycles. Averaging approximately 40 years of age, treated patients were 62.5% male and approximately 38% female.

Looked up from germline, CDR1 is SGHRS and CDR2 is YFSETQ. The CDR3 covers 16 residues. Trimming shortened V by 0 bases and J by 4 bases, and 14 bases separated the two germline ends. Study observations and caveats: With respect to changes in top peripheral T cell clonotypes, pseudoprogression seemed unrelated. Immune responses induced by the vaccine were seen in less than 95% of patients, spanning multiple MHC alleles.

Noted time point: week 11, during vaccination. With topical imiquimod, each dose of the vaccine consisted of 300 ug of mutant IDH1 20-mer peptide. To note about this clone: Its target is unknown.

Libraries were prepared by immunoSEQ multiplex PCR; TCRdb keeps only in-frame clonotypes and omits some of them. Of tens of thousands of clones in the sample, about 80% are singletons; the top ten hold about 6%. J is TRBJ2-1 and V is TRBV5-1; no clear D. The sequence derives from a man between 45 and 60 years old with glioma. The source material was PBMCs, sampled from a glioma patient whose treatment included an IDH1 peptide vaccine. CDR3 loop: CASSLGVPLSYNEQFF. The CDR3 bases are TGCGCCAGCAGCTTGGGGGTACCCCTTTCATACAATGAGCAGTTCTTC.